What follows are 6 T cell receptor beta chains derived from one specimen sequenced in a study of T-cell reconstitution after alpha-beta-depleted transplantation in children. It was with unique molecular identifiers that the TCRbeta library was prepared. TCRdb itself ran the PCR reads through MiXCR, one entry per CDR3 protein. The sample carries fewer than 550,000 distinct CDR3 sequences, approximately 10% recorded once. Sequenced material: PBMCs, mostly from graft donor cells, taken 180 days after TCRalphabeta/CD19-depleted stem cell transplant. The receptors stem from a female patient under 10 years old who had a stem cell transplant for aplastic anemia, so the T cells may come from the graft donor.

The rearrangement links TRBV7-9 to TRBJ2-1; 9 bases align to TRBD1. Per germline, CDR1 SEHNR and CDR2 FQNEAQ (reference sequence). The J segment lost 6 bases and the V segment lost 4 bases, leaving 4 bases of the junction unmatched. CDR3 size: 14 residues. CDR3 DNA sequence: TGTGCCAGCAGCTCCGGGACAGGGTTCAATGAGCAGTTCTTC. It translates to CASSSGTGFNEQFF.

The chain carries TRBV13 and TRBJ2-7; TRBD1 agrees at 7 bases. V trimming: 3 bases; J trimming: 0 bases; junction bases outside the gene matches: 2. The CDR3 runs to 14 residues. Per the germline V gene, CDR1 is PRHDT and CDR2 is FYEKMQ (reference sequence). CDR3 bases: TGTGCCAGCAGCTTTCGACAGGGCTCCTACGAGCAGTACGTC. It yields the protein CASSFRQGSYEQYV.

This clonotype was seen a handful of times. J is TRBJ2-3 and V is TRBV28; 10 positions agree with TRBD2. The germline V gene encodes CDR1 MDHEN and CDR2 SYDVKM. The CDR3 totals 17 residues. Germline trimming cut 6 bases from V and 3 bases from J; bases unmatched to any gene: 12. The CDR3 loop is CASRKPPGTSATDTQYF. The CDR3 bases are TGTGCCAGCAGAAAACCCCCCGGGACTAGCGCGACAGATACGCAGTATTTT.

The CDR3 protein is CSAFPWTGGCEQYV. CDR3 coding DNA: TGCAGCGCCTTTCCGTGGACAGGGGGCTGCGAGCAGTACGTC. This sequence joins TRBV29-1 and TRBJ2-7; TRBD1 agrees at 11 bases. The CDR3 is made up of 14 amino acids. With 7 bases clipped from V and 6 bases from J, the junction kept 11 bases outside the gene matches. CDR1 SQVTM and CDR2 ANQGSEA come from the germline V gene.

This sequence joins TRBV5-6 and TRBJ2-7, with TRBD2 identical over 8 bases. Germline assignment: CDR1 SGHDT and CDR2 YYEEEE. After removal of 6 bases from V and 3 bases from J, the junction contained 8 bases not matched to a gene. There are 14 residues in the CDR3. CDR3 loop: CASTPAGVSYEQYV. CDR3 bases: TGTGCCAGCACCCCAGCGGGAGTTAGCTACGAGCAGTACGTC.

V and J are TRBV29-1 and TRBJ1-1; the D is unclear. The germline CDR1 and CDR2 sequences are SQVTM and ANQGSEA. V lost 7 bases and J lost 1, with 7 bases in between. CDR3 size: 11 residues. The CDR3 loop is CSGRRNTEAFF. The CDR3 coding sequence is TGCAGCGGTCGTAGGAACACTGAAGCTTTCTTT. The variable domain in full, with the rest retrieved from reference TRBV29-1 and TRBJ1-1, is SAVISQKPSRDICQRGTSLTIQCQVDSQVTMMFWYRQQPGQSLTLIATANQGSEATYESGFVIDKFPISRPNLTFSTLTVSNMSPEDSSIYLCSGRRNTEAFFGQGTRLTVV.